These T cell receptor beta chains were read from a single sample in a study of T-cell memory formation after mild COVID-19. TCRdb itself ran the 5' RACE reads through MiXCR, one entry per CDR3 protein. The repertoire holds about 180,000 distinct CDR3 sequences, with around a sixth as singletons. Sequencing was done on a sample of PBMCs or a T cell subset sorted from them (not recorded which). These receptors all come from a man between 18 and 29 years old who had mild COVID-19 (a few samples of this study predate the infection). Cell type and time point are not known. The CDR3 runs from the conserved cysteine through the conserved F or W. The order of the fields is J gene, clone size, D gene, V gene, CDR3 DNA, CDR3 protein. D genes are given only for firm matches. Some rows have no size entry. The others give once, few or many, or a class for an expanded clone.

>TRBJ1-1|-|-|TRBV12-3/TRBV12-4
TGTGCCAGCAGTTTGGCCGTCATCGGTAATGAAGCTTTCTTT
CASSLAVIGNEAFF
>TRBJ2-5|-|-|TRBV5-8
TGTGCCAGCAGCCAGGGGTGGGGGGTCCAAGAGACCCAGTACTTC
CASSQGWGVQETQYF
>TRBJ2-1|-|TRBD2|TRBV24-1
TGTGCCACCAGTGACCCGGGGACTAGCGGGCACAATGAGCAGTTCTTC
CATSDPGTSGHNEQFF
>TRBJ2-1|few|TRBD2|TRBV4-2
TGTGCCAGCAGCCTACAGCGGGGGGGATCGAATGAGCAGTTCTTC
CASSLQRGGSNEQFF
>TRBJ2-7|-|-|TRBV14
TGTGCCAGCAGCCTACTGAGCTCCTACGAGCAGTACTTC
CASSLLSSYEQYF
>TRBJ1-2|-|TRBD1|TRBV20-1
TGCAGTGCCTTACTCCCAGGGGGGGCGAACTATGGCTACACCTTC
CSALLPGGANYGYTF
>TRBJ1-1|many|-|TRBV18
TGTGCCAGCTCACCACCCTTAGGGCTGAACACTGAAGCTTTCTTT
CASSPPLGLNTEAFF
>TRBJ2-7|many|TRBD1|TRBV18
TGTGCCAGCTCAGCAGCCGGGACAGGGGATTACGAGCAGTACTTC
CASSAAGTGDYEQYF
>TRBJ1-1|-|-|TRBV7-6
TGTGCCAGCAGCTACTCAGGGTTAGGAACTGAAGCTTTCTTT
CASSYSGLGTEAFF
>TRBJ1-2|-|-|TRBV5-6
TGTGCCAGCAGCTTGCAAACTAACTATGGCTACACCTTC
CASSLQTNYGYTF
>TRBJ2-1|-|TRBD2|TRBV20-1
TGCAGTGCAGTTAGTCTCCTAGCGGGGGACTACAATGAGCAGTTCTTC
CSAVSLLAGDYNEQFF
>TRBJ1-4|few|-|TRBV20-1
TGCAGTGCTAGAACTGAGGTCCCGGGGGAAAAACTGTTTTTT
CSARTEVPGEKLFF
>TRBJ2-3|many|-|TRBV5-5
TGTGCCAGCAGCCGAGTTGGAGATACGCAGTATTTT
CASSRVGDTQYF
>TRBJ1-1|many|-|TRBV7-2
TGTGCCAGCAGCCTTTGGTACAGGGAAAGGACTGAAGCTTTCTTT
CASSLWYRERTEAFF
>TRBJ2-3|-|TRBD2|TRBV7-3
TGTGCCAGCAGCTTACTAGCGGCCCCAGATACGCAGTATTTT
CASSLLAAPDTQYF
>TRBJ2-1|-|-|TRBV7-2
TGTGCCAGCAGCTCGGTGGGGCGCTACAATGAGCAGTTCTTC
CASSSVGRYNEQFF
>TRBJ1-5|once|-|TRBV12-3/TRBV12-4
TGTGCCAGCAGTCCCTGGTCCCAGCCCCAGCATTTT
CASSPWSQPQHF
>TRBJ2-3|few|-|TRBV4-3
TGCGCCAGCAGCCAACGACAGACAGATACGCAGTATTTT
CASSQRQTDTQYF
>TRBJ2-6|few|-|TRBV25-1
TGTGCCAGCAGTCCCACTAAGGACAGCCTAAGGGCCAACGTCCTGACTTTC
CASSPTKDSLRANVLTF
>TRBJ2-3|few|-|TRBV13
TGTGCCAGCAGCTTCAGGGGTGGCGGCACAGATACGCAGTATTTT
CASSFRGGGTDTQYF
>TRBJ1-1|-|TRBD1|TRBV7-8
TGTGCCAGCAGCCCGTACAGGGGATGGGACACTGAAGCTTTCTTT
CASSPYRGWDTEAFF
>TRBJ2-3|few|-|TRBV18
TGTGCCAGCTCACCGAGGGCTTCCCTTTCAGATACGCAGTATTTT
CASSPRASLSDTQYF
>TRBJ2-7|few|-|TRBV5-1
TGCGCCAGCAGCTTGGGGGGCCACGAGCAGTACTTC
CASSLGGHEQYF
>TRBJ2-5|few|-|TRBV27
TGTGCCAGCAGCCCCCCCGCGCGTGAGACCCAGTACTTC
CASSPPARETQYF
>TRBJ2-2|few|-|TRBV5-1
TGCGCCAGCAGCCGGTCTGGGACCGGGGAGCTGTTTTTT
CASSRSGTGELFF
>TRBJ2-7|-|-|TRBV6-5
TGTGCCAGCAGCAGGCACAGAAAAGAGCAGTACTTC
CASSRHRKEQYF
>TRBJ1-5|-|-|TRBV5-1
TGCGCCAGCAGGACAAGAGAGCCCCAGCATTTT
CASRTREPQHF
>TRBJ1-3|few|-|TRBV20-1
TGCAGTGCTACCCCAGGGAGCTCTGGAAACACCATATATTTT
CSATPGSSGNTIYF
>TRBJ2-3|-|TRBD1|TRBV3-1
TGTGCCTCCACGGTAGGGACAGGGATAAAGGATACGCAGTATTTT
CASTVGTGIKDTQYF
>TRBJ1-1|-|TRBD1|TRBV2
TGTGCCAGCAGAGAAAACAGGGGGACTGAAGCTTTCTTT
CASRENRGTEAFF
>TRBJ1-2|-|TRBD1|TRBV20-1
TGCAGTGCCATCAACCCGACAGGGGGGTACTATGGCTACACCTTC
CSAINPTGGYYGYTF
>TRBJ2-1|many|-|TRBV10-3
TGTGCCATCAGTGAGGGACAGACAAGCTCCTACAATGAGCAGTTCTTC
CAISEGQTSSYNEQFF
>TRBJ1-3|few|-|TRBV7-9
TGTGCCAGCAGCTCCGACAGGTCGTCTGGAAACACCATATATTTT
CASSSDRSSGNTIYF
>TRBJ1-1|-|-|TRBV4-1
TGCGCCAGCAGCCCTCTGGGGCGGTATCGGTCAAACACTGAAGCTTTCTTT
CASSPLGRYRSNTEAFF
>TRBJ2-3|few|-|TRBV7-8
TGTGCCAGCAGCCCAAACCCTCTGGATACGCAGTATTTT
CASSPNPLDTQYF
>TRBJ2-1|-|-|TRBV24-1
TGTGCCACCAGTGACCAGGGGAAGGGTTACAATGAGCAGTTCTTC
CATSDQGKGYNEQFF
>TRBJ2-3|-|-|TRBV7-2
TGTGCCAGCAGCTTAGTGGGGGGTTCGACAGATACGCAGTATTTT
CASSLVGGSTDTQYF
>TRBJ2-1|many|-|TRBV10-3
TGTGCCATCGGGGGGGGCGGATTGAATGAGCAGTTCTTC
CAIGGGGLNEQFF
>TRBJ1-2|-|-|TRBV27
TGTGCCAGCAGCCCCCTTGGGACCGGGGGTGGCTACACCTTC
CASSPLGTGGGYTF
>TRBJ1-5|many|-|TRBV6-2/TRBV6-3
TGTGCCAGCAGTTTTCGGGGTCAGCCCCAGCATTTT
CASSFRGQPQHF
>TRBJ1-5|few|-|TRBV7-6
TGTGCCAGCAGCGGAAGGGGGGACCCACTATGGCCCCAGCATTTT
CASSGRGDPLWPQHF